The 27 T cell receptor beta chains listed next were all sequenced from one sample in a study of T cell responses to AZD1222 COVID-19 vaccine. Clones were read by immunoSEQ multiplex PCR, and TCRdb kept only the in-frame ones, dropping some. The sample has some 160,000 clones, around nine tenths seen once. The material was peripheral blood, obtained on day 0 of AZD1222 vaccination. These receptors were taken from an adult in good health.

This chain uses TRBV18 with TRBJ2-7; the D call may be TRBD1 or TRBD2 (7 bases each). V lost 6 bases to trimming and J lost 6 bases, with 15 bases between them. This CDR3 is 13 amino acids long. From germline, CDR1 is KGHSH and CDR2 LQKENI. The CDR3 DNA reads as TGTGCCAGCTCCCAGGGGGGGGCCACCGAGCAGTACTTC. Its protein is CASSQGGATEQYF. The entire variable domain, with the rest obtained from reference TRBV18 and TRBJ2-7, is as follows: NAGVMQNPRHLVRRRGQEARLRCSPMKGHSHVYWYRQLPEEGLKFMVYLQKENIIDESGMPKERFSAEFPKEGPSILRIQQVVRGDSAAYFCASSQGGATEQYFGPGTRLTVT.

This chain connects TRBV28 to TRBJ2-7; no clear D gene. Trimming left V 3 bases short and J 6 bases short, with 12 bases between. The CDR3 sequence is 13 residues long. Germline V CDR1 and CDR2: MDHEN, SYDVKM. Here the CDR3 reads CASSFAQAAEQYF. CDR3 DNA: TGTGCCAGCAGTTTCGCCCAGGCCGCCGAGCAGTACTTC.

In nucleotides, the CDR3 is TGTGCCTGGACCCGACAGGGGTTAGGGTCACCCCTCCACTTT. Translation: CAWTRQGLGSPLHF. The chain carries TRBV30 and TRBJ1-6, with 8 positions matching TRBD1. Germline assignment: CDR1 GTSNPN and CDR2 SVGIG (reference sequence). This CDR3 contains 14 residues. Trimming cost V 4 bases and J 10 bases; bases outside gene matches: 9.

This chain connects TRBV5-1 to TRBJ2-5; 7 nucleotides match TRBD1. Germline V gives CDR1 SGHRS, CDR2 YFSETQ. The trim removed 2 bases at V and 2 bases at J, leaving 6 bases unmatched. The length of the CDR3 is 15 residues. CDR3 in amino acids: CASSFGQAGQETQYF. CDR3 coding DNA: TGCGCCAGCAGCTTCGGACAGGCCGGACAAGAGACCCAGTACTTC.

The chain uses TRBV6-5 and TRBJ2-7; weak D call: TRBD1 (6 bases). The CDR3 spans 15 residues. CDR1 and CDR2 from the germline V gene are MNHEY and SVGAGI. V lost 2 bases to trimming and J lost 7 bases, with 18 bases between them. The CDR3 sequence is CASSYEERIRGEQYF. In DNA form, the CDR3 reads TGTGCCAGCAGTTACGAGGAGCGGATAAGGGGGGAGCAGTACTTC.

The rearrangement links TRBV5-1 to TRBJ2-3; D gene ambiguous. CDR3 length: 13 amino acids. The ends were cut back, 2 bases at V and 1 base at J, with 5 bases in the middle. Germline V CDR1 and CDR2: SGHRS, YFSETQ. This chain's CDR3 is CASSFSGTDTQYF. CDR3 nucleotide sequence: TGCGCCAGCAGCTTCTCGGGCACAGATACGCAGTATTTT.

The chain couples TRBV5-1 to TRBJ2-2; a possible D gene is TRBD1 (5 bases). The V gene's germline CDR1 is SGHRS and CDR2 YFSETQ. The CDR3 runs 15 residues. Trimming cost V 1 base and J 6 bases, with 13 bases left between them. CDR3 amino acids: CASSLSVLGAGELFF. The CDR3 bases are TGCGCCAGCAGCTTGTCGGTATTAGGGGCCGGGGAGCTGTTTTTT.

The chain couples TRBV27 to TRBJ2-3; 14 positions match TRBD2. The CDR3 contains 17 residues. Germline V gene lookup returns CDR1 MNHEY and CDR2 SMNVEV (reference sequence). After removal of 9 bases from V and 1 base from J, the junction contained 9 bases not matched to a gene. DNA for the CDR3: TGTGCCAGTGAATCCGGACTAGCGGGAGGCGGCACAGATACGCAGTATTTT. Protein: CASESGLAGGGTDTQYF.

V gene TRBV29-1 combines with J gene TRBJ2-1; D may be TRBD2 (6 bases). Germline V lookup: CDR1 SQVTM, CDR2 ANQGSEA. Deletions cut 7 bases from V and 0 bases from J, with 10 bases between. The CDR3 sequence is 13 residues long. The CDR3 loop is CSALTSSYNEQFF. Here the CDR3 DNA reads TGCAGCGCTCTGACTAGCTCCTACAATGAGCAGTTCTTC.

The rearrangement uses TRBV5-1 and TRBJ2-2; no clear D. V lost 2 bases to trimming and J lost 3 bases, with 5 bases between them. CDR1 is SGHRS, CDR2 YFSETQ, per germline. The CDR3 has 13 residues. CDR3 nucleotide sequence: TGCGCCAGCAGCTTCCCGGACACCGGGGAGCTGTTTTTT. Its protein is CASSFPDTGELFF.

The chain recombines TRBV19 with TRBJ1-2; D is perhaps TRBD1 (6 bases). V was clipped by 5 bases and J by 4 bases, with 11 bases between them. Germline assignment: CDR1 LNHDA and CDR2 SQIVND (reference sequence). This CDR3 is built from 13 residues. The CDR3 loop reads CASSGQWLYGYTF. In nucleotides, the CDR3 is TGTGCCAGTAGTGGACAGTGGCTCTATGGCTACACCTTC.

This sequence joins TRBV7-8 and TRBJ2-1; no definite D call. The CDR3 has 12 amino acids. V shed 4 bases and J shed 6 bases, with 7 bases lying between them. Germline V gene sequence: CDR1 SGHVS, CDR2 FQNEAQ. As DNA, the CDR3 is TGTGCCAGCAGCTCGAACCTCAATGAGCAGTTCTTC. Translating gives CASSSNLNEQFF.

Ten or more counts support this clone. The genes are TRBV7-2 and TRBJ2-7; 9 nucleotides match TRBD1. After removal of 4 bases from V and 2 bases from J, the junction contained 6 bases not matched to a gene. Germline CDR1 SGHTA, CDR2 FQGNSA. The CDR3 contains 15 residues. The DNA of the CDR3 is TGTGCCAGCAGCTACAGCGGGACAGGGACCTACGAGCAGTACTTC. As protein: CASSYSGTGTYEQYF.

In its sample, this clone was seen a few times. The chain employs TRBV6-5 and TRBJ1-3, with no clear D. The CDR3 runs to 15 residues. The germline V gene encodes CDR1 MNHEY and CDR2 SVGAGI. V was cut by 2 bases and J by 1 base, with 9 bases left in between. The CDR3 DNA is TGTGCCAGCAGTTACGCGTTCGGATCTGGAAACACCATATATTTT. Its translation: CASSYAFGSGNTIYF.

This clone was detected only a few times. CDR3 sequence (DNA): TGCGCCAGCAGTGACCACGGTTTAGGGAATCAGCCCCAGCATTTT. Its protein product is CASSDHGLGNQPQHF. The genes are TRBV10-1 and TRBJ1-5; no definite D call. The germline gives CDR1 WNHNN, CDR2 SYGVQD (reference sequence). The CDR3 has 15 residues. Between the trimmed V and J ends, which lost 3 bases and 4 bases, there was a span of 13 bases.

The rearrangement links TRBV4-2 to TRBJ1-2; 7 bases agree with TRBD1. The CDR3 loop spans 12 amino acids. CDR1 is LGHNA, CDR2 YNFKEQ, per germline. V lost 1 base and J lost 7; bases outside the gene matches: 0. In DNA form, the CDR3 reads TGTGCCAGCAGCCAAGCAGGGGGTGGCTACACCTTC. Translation gives CASSQAGGGYTF.

CDR3 residues: CASSTGRDQETQYF. DNA of the CDR3: TGCGCCAGCAGCACGGGACGGGACCAAGAGACCCAGTACTTC. The chain is built from TRBV5-1 and TRBJ2-5; D possibly uses TRBD1 or TRBD2 (5 bases each). The CDR3 extends over 14 amino acids. Germline loops: CDR1 SGHRS, CDR2 YFSETQ. Trimming pared 4 bases from V and 0 bases from J, leaving 10 bases between.

J is TRBJ2-2 and V is TRBV4-1; TRBD1 matches 7 bases. The CDR3 covers 17 residues. Germline V gene lookup returns CDR1 MGHRA and CDR2 YSYEKL. After removal of 3 bases from V and 2 bases from J, the junction contained 9 bases not matched to a gene. The CDR3 DNA reads TGCGCCAGCAGCCAGGGTCCTACAGGGGTAAACACCGGGGAGCTGTTTTTT. It yields the protein CASSQGPTGVNTGELFF.

The V gene is TRBV4-3, the J gene TRBJ2-7; 9 bases line up with TRBD1. V was pared by 1 base and J by 5 bases, with 12 bases of the junction left unmatched. The CDR3 totals 17 residues. Germline CDR1 reads LGHNA; CDR2 reads YSLEER. The CDR3 region is CASSQVLSGQGKNEQYF. DNA of the CDR3: TGCGCCAGCAGCCAAGTCCTTTCGGGACAGGGAAAGAACGAGCAGTACTTC.

The rearrangement links TRBV11-3 to TRBJ2-7; D gene uncertain. V dropped 0 bases and J dropped 7 bases, with 10 bases sitting between them. Per germline, CDR1 SGHNT and CDR2 YENEEA. The CDR3 runs to 13 residues. The CDR3 sequence: CASSLDHLGEQYF. The DNA for the CDR3 is TGTGCCAGCAGCTTAGATCACCTGGGGGAGCAGTACTTC.

This clone was counted a few times. The chain joins TRBV29-1 to TRBJ1-1; D unresolved. The V end was cut by 1 base, the J end by 2 bases, with 14 bases between. This CDR3 has 15 amino acids. The germline V gene encodes CDR1 SQVTM and CDR2 ANQGSEA. CDR3 sequence: CSVEVPRTANTEAFF. The CDR3 DNA is TGCAGCGTTGAAGTCCCCCGCACCGCAAACACTGAAGCTTTCTTT.

This chain joins TRBV28 and TRBJ1-2, with D maybe TRBD1 (5 bases). The germline CDR1 and CDR2 sequences are MDHEN and SYDVKM. V gave up 8 bases and J gave up 4 bases, with 11 bases separating them. The CDR3 consists of 12 residues. The DNA for the CDR3 is TGTGCCAGCCTGGGGCAGTCCTATGGCTACACCTTC. As protein: CASLGQSYGYTF.

The rearrangement uses TRBV6-2 or TRBV6-3 and TRBJ2-2; D is unresolved. V lost 0 bases to trimming and J lost 6 bases, with 11 bases between them. This CDR3 is 15 amino acids long. Germline-derived CDR1 and CDR2 are MNHEY and SVGEGT. The CDR3 nucleotides are TGTGCCAGCAGTTACTCGACTCCTCTGGCCGGGGAGCTGTTTTTT. Translated: CASSYSTPLAGELFF.

This chain links TRBV5-6 with TRBJ1-5; no clear D. Looked up from germline, CDR1 is SGHDT and CDR2 is YYEEEE. The ends were cut back, 4 bases at V and 7 bases at J, with 9 bases in the middle. The CDR3 loop spans 12 amino acids. The CDR3 spells CASSPAGQPQHF. The DNA of the CDR3 is TGTGCCAGCAGCCCGGCAGGCCAGCCCCAGCATTTT.

This chain uses TRBV7-3 with TRBJ2-1; TRBD2 aligns across 11 bases. The CDR3 covers 16 residues. The V segment lost 5 bases and the J segment 0 bases; nucleotides outside the gene matches: 3. CDR1 is SGHTA and CDR2 is FQGTGA in the germline V gene. The DNA for the CDR3 is TGTGCCAGCAGCCTAGCGGGAGGAGGCTCCTACAATGAGCAGTTCTTC. Its translation: CASSLAGGGSYNEQFF.

The J gene is TRBJ2-1, the V gene TRBV6-6, with 7 bases fitting TRBD1. The CDR3 has 15 residues. Looked up from germline, CDR1 is MNHNY and CDR2 is SVGAGI (reference sequence). The trim removed 6 bases at V and 2 bases at J, leaving 7 bases unmatched. CDR3 DNA sequence: TGTGCCAGCAGAGAAGAGGGGGCCACCTACAATGAGCAGTTCTTC. Amino acid sequence: CASREEGATYNEQFF.

This chain links TRBV11-2 with TRBJ1-1; no reliable D call. The CDR3 length is 12 residues. Germline V gene sequence: CDR1 SGHAT, CDR2 FQNNGV. V shed 4 bases and J shed 6 bases, with 9 bases lying between them. CDR3: CASSSSVAEAFF. The CDR3 coding sequence is TGTGCCAGCAGCTCATCAGTCGCTGAAGCTTTCTTT.